This passage covers 29 T cell receptor beta chains from one sample sequenced in a study of early T cells in non-severe SARS-CoV-2 infection. TCRdb recomputed calls from the 5' RACE reads with MiXCR, one row per CDR3 protein. This sample has over 55,000 distinct CDR3 sequences, with roughly 8.8% found just once. The sample comprised whole blood. The receptors originated from an adult who was a healthcare worker with PCR-confirmed SARS-CoV-2 infection or an uninfected control (not recorded which).

In its sample, this clonotype was seen a few times. The chain recombines TRBV7-9 with TRBJ2-2, with D perhaps matching TRBD1 or TRBD2 (5 bases each). Trimming shortened V by 3 bases and J by 4 bases, and 24 bases separated the two germline ends. CDR3 length: 19 residues. Per germline, CDR1 SEHNR and CDR2 FQNEAQ (reference sequence). CDR3 residues: CASSFYPRKPGPSTGELFF. The DNA of the CDR3 is TGTGCCAGCAGCTTTTACCCTCGAAAACCGGGACCCAGCACCGGGGAGCTGTTTTTT.

There are many counts of this clonotype. V gene TRBV7-6 combines with J gene TRBJ1-5; 7 bases fit TRBD1. The CDR3 covers 12 residues. Trimming took 1 base from V and 9 from J; bases not matched to a gene: 0. Germline-derived CDR1 and CDR2 are SGHVS and FNYEAQ. CDR3 loop: CASSLDRGPQHF. The CDR3 nucleotides are TGTGCCAGCAGCTTAGACAGGGGGCCCCAGCATTTT.

This clonotype was observed a few times. The chain links TRBV10-3 to TRBJ2-2, with D tentatively TRBD1 (5 bases). CDR3 length: 15 amino acids. Germline-derived CDR1 and CDR2 are ENHRY and SYGVKD. V lost 3 bases to trimming and J lost 3 bases, with 11 bases between them. CDR3: CAISDPTVDTGELFF. CDR3 nucleotides: TGTGCCATCAGTGACCCGACAGTAGACACCGGGGAGCTGTTTTTT.

This clonotype was recorded at least ten times. V gene TRBV27 combines with J gene TRBJ1-5; 7 bases agree with TRBD1. V shed 3 bases and J 2 bases; nucleotides not matched to a gene: 7. From germline, CDR1 is MNHEY and CDR2 SMNVEV (reference sequence). This CDR3 is 16 amino acids long. CDR3 nucleotides: TGTGCCAGCAGTTTGGGGGATGACAGGGGCAATCAGCCCCAGCATTTT. Amino acid sequence: CASSLGDDRGNQPQHF.

This clonotype has at least ten counts. The chain couples TRBV30 to TRBJ2-1; no clear D gene. Germline V gene sequence: CDR1 GTSNPN, CDR2 SVGIG (reference sequence). V was clipped by 1 base and J by 1 base, with 8 bases between them. The CDR3 has 14 residues. The chain's CDR3 is CAWSGEASYNEQFF. The CDR3 region has the DNA TGTGCCTGGAGTGGAGAGGCATCCTACAATGAGCAGTTCTTC.

This clonotype has a handful of counts. The V and J genes are TRBV20-1 and TRBJ1-1, with D maybe TRBD1 (6 bases). The CDR3 contains 14 residues. CDR1 and CDR2 (germline): DFQATT, SNEGSKA (reference sequence). The ends were cut back, 0 bases at V and 5 bases at J, with 13 bases in the middle. The CDR3 protein is CSAREGAPDTEAFF. DNA of the CDR3: TGCAGTGCTAGAGAGGGGGCGCCTGATACTGAAGCTTTCTTT.

This chain links TRBV12-3 or TRBV12-4 with TRBJ2-7, with D possibly matching TRBD1 (5 bases). The CDR3 runs to 12 residues. Deletions cut 5 bases from V and 3 bases from J, with 8 bases between. CDR3: CASSKTVYEQYV. Here the CDR3 DNA reads TGTGCCAGCAGTAAGACAGTCTACGAGCAGTACGTC.

This chain links TRBV6-1 with TRBJ2-1, with unresolved D. CDR1 and CDR2 (germline): MNHNS, SASEGT. The CDR3 loop spans 16 amino acids. V lost 1 base and J 0 bases, leaving 10 bases between the germline ends. CDR3 in amino acids: CASSEDGSLSYNEQFF. The CDR3 DNA reads as TGTGCCAGCAGTGAAGACGGCTCTCTCTCCTACAATGAGCAGTTCTTC.

As DNA, the CDR3 is TGTGCCACCAGCACCAACAGGGGAGGAACTAATGAAAAACTGTTTTTT. It yields the protein CATSTNRGGTNEKLFF. The rearrangement uses TRBV15 and TRBJ1-4, with 7 bases fitting TRBD1. With V trimmed by 4 bases and J by 1 base, 6 bases remained unmatched. Germline CDR1 reads LNHNV; CDR2 reads YYDKDF (reference sequence). The CDR3 sequence is 16 residues long. Together with reference TRBV15 and TRBJ1-4, the CDR3 gives the full variable domain: DAMVIQNPRYQVTQFGKPVTLSCSQTLNHNVMYWYQQKSSQAPKLLFHYYDKDFNNEADTPDNFQSRRPNTSFCFLDIRSPGLGDTAMYLCATSTNRGGTNEKLFFGSGTQLSVL.

This chain connects TRBV10-2 to TRBJ2-2, with 8 bases fitting TRBD1. The trim removed 5 bases at V and 5 bases at J, leaving 4 bases unmatched. Germline V gene data show CDR1 as WSHSY and CDR2 as SAAADI. This CDR3 spans 14 amino acids. The CDR3 is CASSPTGVTGELFF. The CDR3 DNA reads TGCGCCAGCAGTCCGACAGGGGTGACCGGGGAGCTGTTTTTT.

The chain combines TRBV19 with TRBJ2-1, with a weak D call TRBD1 (6 bases). V lost 2 bases and J 9 bases, leaving 23 bases between the germline ends. Germline V gene lookup returns CDR1 LNHDA and CDR2 SQIVND (reference sequence). This CDR3 is built from 17 residues. The CDR3 bases are TGTGCCAGTAGTATAACCCCCCGGGACACGGTTTCCCTTGAGCAGTTCTTC. Translation gives CASSITPRDTVSLEQFF.

In this sample, this clonotype turned up a few times. The rearrangement links TRBV10-1 to TRBJ2-7; 7 nucleotides match TRBD2. V gave up 7 bases and J gave up 3 bases; unmatched junction bases: 12. This CDR3 region has 15 residues. The germline gives CDR1 WNHNN, CDR2 SYGVQD (reference sequence). The CDR3 bases are TGCGCCAGCAAGACGGGGGAGGGCTTCGGCTACGAGCAGTACGTC. Translating gives CASKTGEGFGYEQYV.

This clonotype turned up a few times. The J gene is TRBJ1-6, the V gene TRBV6-1; D call uncertain. Deletions cut 7 bases from V and 6 bases from J, with 16 bases between. Germline lookup yields CDR1 MNHNS and CDR2 SASEGT. The CDR3 is made up of 15 amino acids. Here the CDR3 DNA reads TGTGCCAGCACCAACGGGGATGTGAGTAATTCACCCCTCCACTTT. Protein product: CASTNGDVSNSPLHF.

The chain has TRBV7-3 and TRBJ2-3, with TRBD2 as a possible D gene (6 bases). V lost 5 bases, J lost 5 bases, and 20 bases lay in between. Germline V gene lookup returns CDR1 SGHTA and CDR2 FQGTGA. This CDR3 has 16 amino acids. The CDR3 bases are TGTGCCAGCAGCCACCCGACCCGTATGGAGGGAGATACGCAGTATTTT. Amino acid sequence: CASSHPTRMEGDTQYF. The entire variable domain, with the rest obtained from reference TRBV7-3 and TRBJ2-3, is as follows: GAGVSQTPSNKVTEKGKYVELRCDPISGHTALYWYRQSLGQGPEFLIYFQGTGAADDSGLPNDRFFAVRPEGSVSTLKIQRTERGDSAVYLCASSHPTRMEGDTQYFGPGTRLTVL.

The table lists this clonotype with many counts. The chain uses TRBV7-9 and TRBJ1-4; D gene unclear. V gave up 2 bases and J gave up 4 bases, with 8 bases separating them. CDR1 is SEHNR and CDR2 is FQNEAQ in the germline V gene (reference sequence). This CDR3 spans 14 amino acids. The CDR3 loop reads CASSLTELNEKLFF. Here the CDR3 DNA reads TGTGCCAGCAGCTTAACAGAACTTAATGAAAAACTGTTTTTT.

Only a few counts were recorded for this clonotype. V is TRBV4-1 and J is TRBJ2-5, with D maybe TRBD1 (6 bases). V lost 5 bases to trimming and J lost 4 bases, with 14 bases between them. The CDR3 runs to 14 residues. From germline, CDR1 is MGHRA and CDR2 YSYEKL. Here the CDR3 reads CASSAPGDTETQYF. The DNA for the CDR3 is TGCGCCAGCAGCGCACCAGGGGACACAGAGACCCAGTACTTC.

This clonotype showed up many times. This sequence joins TRBV6-4 and TRBJ2-3; 9 bases line up with TRBD1. Germline lookup yields CDR1 MRHNA and CDR2 SNTAGT. There are 15 residues in the CDR3. V gave up 5 bases and J gave up 7 bases; unmatched junction bases: 10. CDR3: CASSTGTGSKNTQYF. CDR3 DNA sequence: TGTGCCAGCAGTACAGGGACAGGGAGTAAAAATACGCAGTATTTT.

This clonotype was seen more than once but under ten times. V is TRBV12-3 or TRBV12-4 and J is TRBJ2-5, with D unresolved. Deletions cut 1 base from V and 5 bases from J, with 8 bases between. This CDR3 contains 13 residues. As DNA, the CDR3 is TGTGCCAGCAGTTTAGACTTCCGCGAGACCCAGTACTTC. Translated, it gives CASSLDFRETQYF.

This chain's CDR3 is CASGTTREQYV. The CDR3 DNA reads as TGTGCCAGCGGGACCACCCGTGAGCAGTACGTC. The genes are TRBV2 and TRBJ2-7; D tentatively reads TRBD1 or TRBD2 (5 bases each). Germline-derived CDR1 and CDR2 are SNHLY and FYNNEI. This CDR3 is built from 11 residues. Trimming removed 8 bases at V and 7 bases at J, with 12 bases between.

This sequence joins TRBV19 and TRBJ2-2, with D possibly TRBD1 on 6 matching bases. The V and J ends lost 7 bases and 0 bases respectively, with 12 bases between them. CDR3 size: 15 residues. Germline V gene data show CDR1 as LNHDA and CDR2 as SQIVND (reference sequence). DNA for the CDR3: TGTGCCAGTACCCAACAGGGAACGAACACCGGGGAGCTGTTTTTT. Encoded protein: CASTQQGTNTGELFF.

This clonotype was found a few times. The chain employs TRBV30 and TRBJ2-1; D call uncertain. This CDR3 comprises 15 residues. Between the trimmed V and J ends, which lost 0 bases and 0 bases, there was a span of 9 bases. CDR1 and CDR2 from the germline V gene are GTSNPN and SVGIG (reference sequence). In DNA form, the CDR3 reads TGTGCCTGGAGTGTAAGGAGAATCTCCTACAATGAGCAGTTCTTC. It yields the protein CAWSVRRISYNEQFF.

This clonotype has at least ten counts. The chain recombines TRBV14 with TRBJ2-1, with TRBD2 matching over 11 bases. The CDR3 covers 16 residues. Trimming cost V 4 bases and J 9 bases; bases outside gene matches: 11. Per germline, CDR1 SGHDN and CDR2 FVKESK. CDR3 nucleotide sequence: TGTGCCAGCAGCCCCCTTGGTAGCGGGGGGGCACGTGAGCAGTTCTTC. It is translated as CASSPLGSGGAREQFF.

This clonotype was seen more than once but under ten times. In nucleotides, the CDR3 is TGTGCCAGCAGACCGGGACAGGGCAATCAGCCCCAGCATTTT. Translating it yields CASRPGQGNQPQHF. The chain links TRBV6-1 to TRBJ1-5, with TRBD1 matching 8 bases. Trimming cost V 6 bases and J 2 bases; bases outside gene matches: 3. This CDR3 comprises 14 residues. From germline, CDR1 is MNHNS and CDR2 SASEGT.

This clonotype was detected many times. The chain combines TRBV5-4 with TRBJ2-2; maybe TRBD2 (6 bases). This CDR3 has 16 residues. V was trimmed by 0 bases and J by 0 bases, leaving 9 bases between them. Looked up from germline, CDR1 is SGHNT and CDR2 is YYREEE (reference sequence). This chain's CDR3 is CASSLGGGANTGELFF. The CDR3 DNA reads TGTGCCAGCAGCTTGGGAGGCGGGGCGAACACCGGGGAGCTGTTTTTT.

This clonotype has only a few counts. This chain connects TRBV6-6 to TRBJ1-2; no clear D gene. The CDR3 runs 12 residues. CDR1 MNHNY and CDR2 SVGAGI come from the germline V gene (reference sequence). Trimming removed 2 bases at V and 9 bases at J, with 10 bases between. The CDR3 nucleotides read TGTGCCAGCAGTTACGACCCGAGCAGCTACACCTTC. It is translated as CASSYDPSSYTF.

This clonotype was picked up many times. The chain combines TRBV7-2 with TRBJ1-4, with 7 nucleotides matching TRBD1. V trimming: 5 bases; J trimming: 5 bases; junction bases outside the gene matches: 5. Germline-derived CDR1 and CDR2 are SGHTA and FQGNSA. This CDR3 has 14 amino acids. The CDR3 spells CASSLAGQNEKLFF. The CDR3 region has the DNA TGTGCCAGCAGCCTCGCGGGACAGAATGAAAAACTGTTTTTT.

This chain uses TRBV5-6 with TRBJ2-2; D call uncertain. The CDR3 length is 12 residues. V was trimmed by 4 bases and J by 8 bases, leaving 9 bases between them. Germline V CDR1 and CDR2: SGHDT, YYEEEE. CDR3 coding DNA: TGTGCCAGCAGCCTAGGGCAGGGGGAGCTGTTTTTT. It specifies CASSLGQGELFF.

The V and J genes are TRBV6-2 or TRBV6-3 and TRBJ2-3; D remains unclear. The germline CDR1 and CDR2 sequences are MNHEY and SVGEGT. The CDR3 length is 11 residues. V was shortened by 6 bases and J by 6 bases, with 7 bases between the two germline ends. The CDR3 DNA follows: TGTGCCAGCAGGGTAGGGGATACGCAGTATTTT. This encodes CASRVGDTQYF.

The chain has TRBV7-9 and TRBJ1-3; D gene unclear. Germline V lookup: CDR1 SEHNR, CDR2 FQNEAQ (reference sequence). The CDR3 contains 16 residues. V lost 5 bases to trimming and J lost 0 bases, with 14 bases between them. In DNA, the CDR3 is TGTGCCAGCAGCCCATTACGGACGGTCTCTGGAAACACCATATATTTT. It yields the protein CASSPLRTVSGNTIYF.